A single T cell receptor beta chain is shown here with its context. What it recognizes is unknown. Germline V lookup: CDR1 DFQATT, CDR2 SNEGSKA (reference sequence). The CDR3 runs 16 residues. V was clipped by 3 bases and J by 1 base; unmatched bases: 10. Template-switching 5'RACE yielded the TCR cDNA; a universal primer site and UMIs were added in the process. TCRdb reprocessed the 5' RACE reads with MiXCR, giving one entry per CDR3 protein. This sample yields approximately 300,000 distinct CDR3 sequences, of which 10% to 15% are seen a single time; less than 0.55% belongs to the top ten. This entry belongs to a study of T cells after yellow fever vaccination. Findings of the study overall: Only a small proportion of the clonotypes turned up in both the CD4 and the CD8 compartments, likely arising from convergent recombination. It was a weaker secondary response, yet one that peaked faster, at day 5 versus 15.

The sample in question was CD4+ T cells sorted from PBMCs, obtained 45 days after the yellow fever booster vaccination. The sequence was obtained from a young man who received the YFV17D yellow fever vaccine. V and J are TRBV20-1 and TRBJ2-3, with TRBD2 identical over 7 bases. In nucleotides, the CDR3 is TGCAGTGCTAGGGTTTTTGGCGGGAGACGCACAGATACGCAGTATTTT. Translation: CSARVFGGRRTDTQYF.